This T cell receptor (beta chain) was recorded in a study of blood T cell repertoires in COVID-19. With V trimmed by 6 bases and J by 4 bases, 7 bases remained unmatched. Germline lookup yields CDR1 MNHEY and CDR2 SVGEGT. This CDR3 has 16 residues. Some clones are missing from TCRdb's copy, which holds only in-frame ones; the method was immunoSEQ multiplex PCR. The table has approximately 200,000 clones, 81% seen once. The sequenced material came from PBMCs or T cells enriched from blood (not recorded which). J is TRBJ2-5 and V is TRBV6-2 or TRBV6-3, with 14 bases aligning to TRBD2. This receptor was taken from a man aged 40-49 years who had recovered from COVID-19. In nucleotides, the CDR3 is TGTGCCAGCAGCACAATTGGGACTAGCGGGAGAGAGACCCAGTACTTC. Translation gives CASSTIGTSGRETQYF.